The present T cell receptor (beta chain) was sequenced within a study of human T cells and chemical hapten exposure (dated by TCRdb to about 2021). For the wider study: For sensitization, 2% DPC in acetone was applied to an approximately 2 cm by approximately 2 cm area of upper inner arm skin. Blood for TCR sequencing was provided by twenty-nine alopecia patients at one to four time points (pre-sensitization, 2, 6 and 24 weeks). Libraries were pooled for sequencing, and variation in per-sample TCR yields was attributed mainly to small differences in library volumes within the pool. Alopecia areata with under or over 50% scalp involvement, alopecia totalis and alopecia universalis were represented in the patient cohort, which was mostly female. Patch testing was performed on the upper back with Finn chambers containing 0.01% DPC, and the patch tests were scored after 6 days according to International Contact Dermatitis Research Group standards. Patients additionally received weekly therapeutic DPC doses to the scalp throughout the roughly 24-week study period. The study tracked peripheral blood TCR repertoire changes in vivo during primary and secondary sensitization to the hapten diphenylcyclopropenone (DPC) in alopecia patients. Patient blood was sampled pre-sensitization (week 0) and at 2, 6 and about 24 weeks after DPC sensitization.

What the authors observed across the whole study: Because all patients had alopecia, a presumed autoimmune disease, the immune response of the patients might differ from that of healthy individuals. Compared with pre-sensitization or healthy control sets, expanded TCRs formed significantly more large CDR3 similarity clusters, which is consistent with antigen-driven responses. Patch test score correlated positively with the number of PT1 expanded TCRs, reaching significance at thresholds 8, 16 and 32 but not at 4. The number of TCRs above 1 in 1000 frequency did not change with DPC sensitization; there was no evidence of global repertoire structure alterations. After repeated subsampling, changes were observed in the strength of the expansion versus patch-test correlation and in the threshold at which the correlation became significant.

Points on this clonotype: Its antigen specificity is not known. Qualities for individual bases were not recorded, and no much larger clone is one base off.

The library was generated by RACE. TCRdb shows the sequencer as NextSeq 500. During library preparation, unique molecular identifiers were attached to individual cDNA molecules so that TCRs could be counted quantitatively and reproducibly. For every blood RNA sample, sequencing covered both the TCR alpha and TCR beta chains. Under the source paper's analysis protocol: The median number of TCRs per sample was roughly 98,000, ranging from roughly 23,224 to 690,600. The Decombinator software suite was used to annotate V, J and CDR3 in the TCR reads. Every sample was subsampled to the same number of TCRs (28,000) for the PS versus PT1 abundance plots. TCRs were defined as expanded if absent before sensitization and observed at least eight times at the 2-week time point. In TCRdb, the public reads were trimmed at Q25 with fastp and aligned with MiXCR, with productive beta chains retained. Merged by CDR3 protein, the rows form single entries marked with the most common genes and DNA. TCRdb, rather than the study authors, made the V and J calls. The sample data list approximately 71,000 distinct CDR3 sequences, and roughly 9.2% of these were observed just once. The leading ten clones occupy more than 2.5% of the sample.

The germline V gene (reference sequence) provides CDR1 DFQATT and CDR2 SNEGSKA. V and J are trimmed by 0 bases and 4 bases, and the gene matches miss 7 bases of the junction. The CDR3 runs 15 amino acids, cysteine and phenylalanine included. Only CDR3 DNA remains: 45 bases, in frame from the first base. The time point label here, explained by the study, means: patch test 1, 2 weeks after DPC sensitization. The treatment or condition label, as the study defines it: therapeutic diphenylcyclopropenone sensitization with weekly scalp DPC. At each patch-test visit, blood was drawn before the patch test was applied. To be eligible, patients had to be aged 18 to 70, diagnosed with alopecia and judged suitable for DPC therapy, while pregnant patients were excluded. Total RNA was extracted from unfractionated whole blood that had been collected in Tempus Blood RNA tubes.

The chain joins TRBV20-1 to TRBJ1-1, and 8 junctional nucleotides match TRBD1. The clonotype was recovered from a woman between 40 and 50 years old with alopecia areata. Some clones in this sample may be carry-over from other donors' samples. This material consisted of whole blood, taken in connection with sensitization to the hapten diphenylcyclopropenone (DPC). The nucleotide sequence reads as follows: TGCAGTGCTAGAGATAAGACAGGGGTGGGCACTGAAGCTTTCTTT. This codes for CSARDKTGVGTEAFF.